These 18 T cell receptor beta chains were sequenced from one sample in a study of molecular identifiers for immune sequencing clone quantification. Each CDR3 protein is one row after TCRdb ran MiXCR on the PCR reads. The table lists 97,000 or so distinct CDR3 sequences, 24% of them singletons. The specimen sequenced was naive CD8+ T cells from blood, with Jurkat cell RNA spiked in. Subset of the sample: FACS-sorted CD8+CD4-CCR7+CD45RA+ naive T cells. The source of these receptors is a human donor in good health. Some libraries in this study had Jurkat cell RNA spiked in.

V gene TRBV28 combines with J gene TRBJ1-4; no firm D call. This CDR3 comprises 18 residues. The ends were cut back, 8 bases at V and 0 bases at J, with 22 bases in the middle. Per the germline V gene, CDR1 is MDHEN and CDR2 is SYDVKM. The CDR3 sequence: CASRALRQAPSTNEKLFF. The CDR3 coding sequence is TGTGCCAGCCGAGCCCTCAGACAAGCCCCCTCAACTAATGAAAAACTGTTTTTT.

This clonotype has ten or more counts. The chain carries TRBV2 and TRBJ2-4; D gene uncertain. This CDR3 region has 15 residues. V dropped 2 bases and J dropped 5 bases, with 13 bases sitting between them. The germline gives CDR1 SNHLY, CDR2 FYNNEI. Here the CDR3 DNA reads TGTGCCAGCAGTGAATCGGCGGCAGCTCAAAACATTCAGTACTTC. Translating it yields CASSESAAAQNIQYF.

The table lists this clonotype with a few counts. A clone one base away is much larger, so this may be a read error. The CDR3 sequence is CASSPEGLAGGLMAYERYF. In DNA, the CDR3 is TGTGCCAGCAGCCCCGAAGGCCTAGCGGGAGGGCTCATGGCCTACGAGCGGTACTTC. V is TRBV7-9 and J is TRBJ2-7; 12 bases line up with TRBD2. Germline V gene sequence: CDR1 SEHNR, CDR2 FQNEAQ (reference sequence). This CDR3 has 19 amino acids.

For this clonotype: One base away lies a much larger clone, so this may be a sequencing read error. The chain couples TRBV20-1 to TRBJ2-7, with 7 bases fitting TRBD1. Germline V gives CDR1 DFQATT, CDR2 SNEGSKA (reference sequence). CDR3 length: 15 amino acids. The DNA for the CDR3 is TGCAGTGCTAGAGTCAGGGACAGTGCCACCTACAAGCAGTACTTC. Translated, it gives CSARVRDSATYKQYF.

This clonotype came up many times. The V call is TRBV7-9, the J call TRBJ1-1; possibly TRBD1 for D (6 bases). CDR1 and CDR2 from the germline V gene are SEHNR and FQNEAQ (reference sequence). The V end was cut by 5 bases, the J end by 6 bases, with 13 bases between. This CDR3 region has 13 residues. DNA for the CDR3: TGTGCCAGCAGCGGTCCCAGGGGCTCTGAAGCTTTCTTT. This encodes CASSGPRGSEAFF.

Of note for this clonotype: At one end the junction does not follow the germline gene, possibly because of a read error. The chain joins TRBV19 to TRBJ2-7, with TRBD1 identical over 9 bases. This CDR3 contains 14 residues. Per the germline V gene, CDR1 is LNHDA and CDR2 is SQIVND (reference sequence). The DNA of the CDR3 is TGTGTCAGTAGTATCGGGACAGGGTTGTACGAGCAGTACTTC. Amino acids: CVSSIGTGLYEQYF. Supplemented by reference TRBV19 and TRBJ2-7, the full variable domain reads DGGITQSPKYLFRKEGQNVTLSCEQNLNHDAMYWYRQDPGQGLRLIYYSQIVNDFQKGDIAEGYSVSREKKESFPLTVTSAQKNPTAFYLCVSSIGTGLYEQYFGPGTRLTVT.

Note on this clonotype: Given a much more abundant clone one base away, this may be a read error. The chain joins TRBV5-1 to TRBJ2-5; unclear D gene. Germline V gene sequence: CDR1 SGHRS, CDR2 YFSETQ. CDR3 length equals 12 residues. The CDR3 reads CASSSDQETQNF. In nucleotides, the CDR3 is TGCGCCAGCAGCTCGGACCAAGAGACCCAGAACTTC.

Note on this clonotype: This may come from a read error, since a much larger clone is one base off. CDR3 protein: CVSSQDTMKGLAGYPIQYF. CDR3 nucleotides: TGTGTCAGCAGCCAGGACACTATGAAAGGACTAGCGGGATATCCGATTCAGTACTTC. This chain links TRBV3-1 with TRBJ2-4; TRBD2 agrees at 12 bases. The CDR3 runs to 19 residues. CDR1 LGHDT and CDR2 YNNKEL come from the germline V gene (reference sequence).

About this clonotype: Relative to the germline gene, one junction end is altered; a read error may explain this. The chain carries TRBV28 and TRBJ2-7, with D tentatively TRBD1 (6 bases). This CDR3 has 16 residues. Germline assignment: CDR1 MDHEN and CDR2 SYDVKM. The CDR3 DNA sequence: TGTGCCGGCAGTGATCGGGACACGCAAAACTGGGGCGAGCAGTACTTC. It translates to CAGSDRDTQNWGEQYF. The whole variable domain, remainder taken from reference TRBV28 and TRBJ2-7, is DVKVTQSSRYLVKRTGEKVFLECVQDMDHENMFWYRQDPGLGLRLIYFSYDVKMKEKGDIPEGYSVSREKKERFSLILESASTNQTSMYLCAGSDRDTQNWGEQYFGPGTRLTVT.

This clonotype was seen repeatedly, ten times or more. The rearrangement links TRBV5-5 to TRBJ1-2; possible D gene TRBD1, 5 bases. Trimming cost V 5 bases and J 1 base, with 9 bases left between them. The CDR3 is 13 residues long. Germline-derived CDR1 and CDR2 are SGHKS and YYEKEE (reference sequence). CDR3 residues: CASRFDSNYGYTF. As DNA, the CDR3 is TGTGCCAGCAGGTTTGACAGTAACTATGGCTACACCTTC.

In its sample, this clonotype was seen a few times. One base away lies a much larger clone, so this may be a sequencing read error. The chain recombines TRBV5-1 with TRBJ2-7, with TRBD2 as a possible D gene (6 bases). The V gene lost 3 bases and the J gene lost 3 bases, with 16 bases spanning the gap. The length of the CDR3 is 15 residues. CDR1 and CDR2 (germline): SGHRS, YFSETQ. The CDR3 bases are TGCGCCAGCAGCTGGGGCGGGACCGGTTACTACGAGCAGTACTTC. This codes for CASSWGGTGYYEQYF.

This clonotype has at least ten counts. The gene calls are TRBV6-6 and TRBJ2-3; 16 bases are a match to TRBD2. Germline lookup yields CDR1 MNHNY and CDR2 SVGAGI (reference sequence). The CDR3 covers 18 residues. V gave up 5 bases and J gave up 4 bases; unmatched junction bases: 9. CDR3 bases: TGTGCCAGCAGTCTCACCGGGACTAGCGGGGGGGTGTCAGATACGCAGTATTTT. Amino acid sequence: CASSLTGTSGGVSDTQYF.

This clonotype showed up just a few times. A much larger clone lies one base from this, so it may be a read error. The chain couples TRBV5-1 to TRBJ2-1, with 8 bases matching TRBD1. Germline V CDR1 and CDR2: SGHRS, YFSETQ. The CDR3 is 14 amino acids. The trim removed 4 bases at V and 5 bases at J, leaving 5 bases unmatched. The CDR3 DNA reads TGCGCCAGCAGCCCGGGGACAGGAGACAATGAGCAGTTCTTC. This sequence encodes CASSPGTGDNEQFF.

The table lists this clonotype with many counts. This chain connects TRBV4-1 to TRBJ1-1; possibly TRBD1 for D (6 bases). Germline V gives CDR1 MGHRA, CDR2 YSYEKL. CDR3 size: 14 residues. The V and J ends lost 3 bases and 1 base respectively, with 9 bases between them. CDR3 residues: CASSQTRGNTEAFF. In DNA, the CDR3 is TGCGCCAGCAGCCAGACCAGGGGGAACACTGAAGCTTTCTTT.

In its sample, this clonotype was seen a few times. J is TRBJ2-3 and V is TRBV3-2; the D call in the table, TRBD1, was not verified against the DNA. TRBV3-2 is assigned pseudogene status. The CDR3 is 17 residues long. Here the CDR3 DNA reads TGTGCCAGCCAGGGACACCCTGACTTACCCCCAACAGATACGCAGTATTTT. Protein: CASQGHPDLPPTDTQYF.

This clonotype has a count of ten or more. The J gene is TRBJ2-7, the V gene TRBV20-1; a weak D match, TRBD1 (5 bases). Germline-derived CDR1 and CDR2 are DFQATT and SNEGSKA (reference sequence). The V end lost 0 bases, the J end lost 2 bases, and 14 bases lay between the germline ends. CDR3 length equals 15 residues. CDR3 coding DNA: TGCAGTGCTAGAGATGTTTCAGGGCCTGCCTACGAGCAGTACTTC. Translated, it gives CSARDVSGPAYEQYF.

This clonotype was observed at least ten times. CDR3 residues: CASSEPRTFYEQYF. CDR3 nucleotide sequence: TGCGCCAGCAGTGAGCCTAGGACATTCTACGAGCAGTACTTC. This rearrangement joins TRBV10-1 to TRBJ2-7; TRBD1 might be the D (5 bases). CDR1 is WNHNN, CDR2 SYGVQD, per germline (reference sequence). This CDR3 has 14 residues. V was clipped by 2 bases and J by 3 bases, with 11 bases between them.

This clonotype has a count of ten or more. This chain links TRBV4-1 with TRBJ2-7; the match to TRBD1 covers 8 bases. This CDR3 contains 15 residues. V was pared by 0 bases and J by 2 bases, with 3 bases of the junction left unmatched. Germline loops: CDR1 MGHRA, CDR2 YSYEKL. Written as DNA, the CDR3 is TGCGCCAGCAGCCAAGAGAGGACAGGGACCTACGAGCAGTACTTC. Amino acid sequence: CASSQERTGTYEQYF.